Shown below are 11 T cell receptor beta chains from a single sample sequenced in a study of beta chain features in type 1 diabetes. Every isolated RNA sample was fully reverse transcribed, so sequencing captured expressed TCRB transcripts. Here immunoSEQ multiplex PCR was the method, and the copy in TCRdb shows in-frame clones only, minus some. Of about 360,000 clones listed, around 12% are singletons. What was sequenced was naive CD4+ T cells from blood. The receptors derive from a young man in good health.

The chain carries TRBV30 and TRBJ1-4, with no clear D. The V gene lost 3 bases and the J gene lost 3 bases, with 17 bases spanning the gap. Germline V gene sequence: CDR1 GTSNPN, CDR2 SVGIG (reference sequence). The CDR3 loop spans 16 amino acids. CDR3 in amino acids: CAWRSLAGWANEKLFF. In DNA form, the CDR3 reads TGTGCCTGGAGGTCCCTAGCGGGATGGGCTAATGAAAAACTGTTTTTT.

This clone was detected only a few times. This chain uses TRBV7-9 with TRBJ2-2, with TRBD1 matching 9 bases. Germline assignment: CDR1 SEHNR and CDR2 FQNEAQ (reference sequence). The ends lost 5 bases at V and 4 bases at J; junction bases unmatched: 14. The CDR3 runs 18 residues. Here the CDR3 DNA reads TGTGCCAGCAGCCGGCTGAACTCCGGGACAGGGACCACCGGGGAGCTGTTTTTT. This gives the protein CASSRLNSGTGTTGELFF.

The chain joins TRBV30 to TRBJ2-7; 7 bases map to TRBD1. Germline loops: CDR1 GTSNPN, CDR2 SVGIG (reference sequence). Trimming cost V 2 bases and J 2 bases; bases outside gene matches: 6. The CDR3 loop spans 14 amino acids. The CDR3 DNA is TGTGCCTGGAGTAGGGACAGTGGGACCTACGAGCAGTACTTC. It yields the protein CAWSRDSGTYEQYF.

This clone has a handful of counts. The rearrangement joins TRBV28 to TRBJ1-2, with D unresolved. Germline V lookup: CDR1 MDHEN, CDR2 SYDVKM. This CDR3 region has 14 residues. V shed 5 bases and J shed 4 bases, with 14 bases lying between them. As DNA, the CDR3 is TGTGCCAGCAGTCCCCCGGCGGGGAGCTATGGCTACACCTTC. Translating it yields CASSPPAGSYGYTF.

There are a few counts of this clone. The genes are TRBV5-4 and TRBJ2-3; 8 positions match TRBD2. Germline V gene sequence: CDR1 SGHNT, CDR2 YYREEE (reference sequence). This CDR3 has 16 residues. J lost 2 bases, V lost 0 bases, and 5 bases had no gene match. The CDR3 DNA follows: TGTGCCAGCAGCTTGGTGGCGGGGGGACTCACAGATACGCAGTATTTT. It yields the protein CASSLVAGGLTDTQYF. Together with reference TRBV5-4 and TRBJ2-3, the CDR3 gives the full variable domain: ETGVTQSPTHLIKTRGQQVTLRCSSQSGHNTVSWYQQALGQGPQFIFQYYREEENGRGNFPPRFSGLQFPNYSSELNVNALELDDSALYLCASSLVAGGLTDTQYFGPGTRLTVL.

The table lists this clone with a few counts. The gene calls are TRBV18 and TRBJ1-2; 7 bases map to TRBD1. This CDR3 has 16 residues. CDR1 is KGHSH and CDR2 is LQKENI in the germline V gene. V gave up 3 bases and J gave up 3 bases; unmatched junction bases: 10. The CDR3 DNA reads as TGTGCCAGCTCACCTGATTCTGACAGGGTCGACTATGGCTACACCTTC. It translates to CASSPDSDRVDYGYTF. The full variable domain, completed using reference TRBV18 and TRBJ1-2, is NAGVMQNPRHLVRRRGQEARLRCSPMKGHSHVYWYRQLPEEGLKFMVYLQKENIIDESGMPKERFSAEFPKEGPSILRIQQVVRGDSAAYFCASSPDSDRVDYGYTFGSGTRLTVV.

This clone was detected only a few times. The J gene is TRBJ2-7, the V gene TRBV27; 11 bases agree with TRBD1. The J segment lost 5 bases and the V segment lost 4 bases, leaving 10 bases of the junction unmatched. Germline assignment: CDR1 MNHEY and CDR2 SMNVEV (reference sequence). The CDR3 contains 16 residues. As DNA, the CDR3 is TGTGCCAGCAGTTCTACTGCCGGGACAGGGGGTAACGAGCAGTACTTC. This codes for CASSSTAGTGGNEQYF.

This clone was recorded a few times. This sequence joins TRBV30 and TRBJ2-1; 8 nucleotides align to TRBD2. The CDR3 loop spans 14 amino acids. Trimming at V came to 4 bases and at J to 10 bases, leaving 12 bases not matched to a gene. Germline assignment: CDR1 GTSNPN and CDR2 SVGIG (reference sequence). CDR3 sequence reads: CAWKVPGGPVEQFF. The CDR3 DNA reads TGTGCCTGGAAGGTCCCGGGGGGGCCGGTCGAGCAGTTCTTC.

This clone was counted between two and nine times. CDR3 coding DNA: TGCGCCAGCAGAAACACAGCGGGGAGAGTCTACGAGCAGTACTTC. As protein: CASRNTAGRVYEQYF. The rearrangement joins TRBV5-1 to TRBJ2-7; 7 bases fit TRBD2. The germline V gene encodes CDR1 SGHRS and CDR2 YFSETQ. V gave up 5 bases and J gave up 3 bases; unmatched junction bases: 11. The length of the CDR3 is 15 residues.

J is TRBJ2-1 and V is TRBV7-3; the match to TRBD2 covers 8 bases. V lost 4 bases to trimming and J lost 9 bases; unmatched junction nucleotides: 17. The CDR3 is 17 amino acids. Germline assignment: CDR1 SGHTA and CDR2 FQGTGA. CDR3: CASSSSQGGIAGTEQFF. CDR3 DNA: TGTGCCAGCAGCTCAAGCCAAGGGGGGATAGCGGGGACTGAGCAGTTCTTC.

CDR3: CASSPVGSPGNEQFF. Here the CDR3 DNA reads TGTGCCAGCAGCCCTGTTGGGTCCCCGGGAAATGAGCAGTTCTTC. The chain recombines TRBV7-2 with TRBJ2-1; TRBD2 might be the D (5 bases). The CDR3 has 15 residues. The germline CDR1 and CDR2 sequences are SGHTA and FQGNSA. The V end lost 5 bases, the J end lost 7 bases, and 18 bases lay between the germline ends.